A selection of T cell receptor beta chains follows, all from one sample in a study of human T cells and chemical hapten exposure. MiXCR was run by TCRdb on the RACE reads, yielding one entry per CDR3 protein. Of 150,000 to 200,000 distinct CDR3 sequences in the sample, around 13% are singletons; the top ten hold 1.7%. Source: whole blood, taken in connection with sensitization to the hapten diphenylcyclopropenone (DPC). The receptors come from a woman under 40 with alopecia areata. Some clones in this sample may be carry-over from other donors' samples. Each CDR3 is given without its conserved first and last residue. The order of the fields is V gene, J gene, CDR3 protein.

v_call: TRBV11-1
j_call: TRBJ2-1
cdr3_aa: ASSFRGTGNEQF

v_call: TRBV29-1
j_call: TRBJ1-1
cdr3_aa: SGSQRGTEAF

v_call: TRBV6-1
j_call: TRBJ1-1
cdr3_aa: ATGVWNEAF

v_call: TRBV27
j_call: TRBJ1-5
cdr3_aa: ASRLGGVGPQH

v_call: TRBV2
j_call: TRBJ1-3
cdr3_aa: ASRKQAAVDTIY

v_call: TRBV29-1
j_call: TRBJ2-7
cdr3_aa: SINVLAGGYEQY

v_call: TRBV9
j_call: TRBJ2-7
cdr3_aa: ASSAGLAGTGEQY

v_call: TRBV5-5
j_call: TRBJ2-2
cdr3_aa: ASSPGRGANTGELF

v_call: TRBV27
j_call: TRBJ2-5
cdr3_aa: ASSWLGGGTQETQY

v_call: TRBV13
j_call: TRBJ2-4
cdr3_aa: ASSWTGDKNIQY

v_call: TRBV12-3/TRBV12-4
j_call: TRBJ2-4
cdr3_aa: ASTMQGVIIQY

v_call: TRBV20-1
j_call: TRBJ2-7
cdr3_aa: SARGRADYEQY

v_call: TRBV6-5
j_call: TRBJ2-1
cdr3_aa: ASKNSGTSYNEQF

v_call: TRBV30
j_call: TRBJ2-4
cdr3_aa: AWSLTGTKNIQY

v_call: TRBV11-3
j_call: TRBJ2-2
cdr3_aa: ASSRGLLNTGELF

v_call: TRBV30
j_call: TRBJ2-2
cdr3_aa: AWSIRDTGELF

v_call: TRBV5-1
j_call: TRBJ2-2
cdr3_aa: AGSLAGSHTGELF

v_call: TRBV6-6
j_call: TRBJ2-2
cdr3_aa: ASSYSYRDGTGELF

v_call: TRBV2
j_call: TRBJ2-1
cdr3_aa: ASSVMTRELSEQF

v_call: TRBV7-9
j_call: TRBJ2-1
cdr3_aa: ASSPRRGQEGYNEQF

v_call: TRBV14
j_call: TRBJ2-2
cdr3_aa: ASSQSRDRGTGELF

v_call: TRBV7-3
j_call: TRBJ2-2
cdr3_aa: ASSPDPNRNRNTGELF

v_call: TRBV29-1
j_call: TRBJ2-3
cdr3_aa: SVAWTGVRADTQY

v_call: TRBV28
j_call: TRBJ2-7
cdr3_aa: ASTPRIDSYEQY

v_call: TRBV28
j_call: TRBJ2-3
cdr3_aa: ASSPIGDSTDTQY

v_call: TRBV7-3
j_call: TRBJ2-1
cdr3_aa: ASSLNAGGPNNEQF

v_call: TRBV7-8
j_call: TRBJ1-6
cdr3_aa: ASSLVEGGLFSGSPLH

v_call: TRBV3-1
j_call: TRBJ2-7
cdr3_aa: ASSQSDRSPYEQY

v_call: TRBV28
j_call: TRBJ2-7
cdr3_aa: ASSSTGTGVYEQY

v_call: TRBV12-3/TRBV12-4
j_call: TRBJ2-1
cdr3_aa: ASSSGGTGNNEQF

v_call: TRBV6-2/TRBV6-3
j_call: TRBJ2-2
cdr3_aa: ASSYPTGRVGELF

v_call: TRBV11-2
j_call: TRBJ1-4
cdr3_aa: ASHRGGPGEKLF

v_call: TRBV6-6
j_call: TRBJ1-5
cdr3_aa: ASSYAVRQGARQPQH

v_call: TRBV28
j_call: TRBJ1-2
cdr3_aa: ASSSAIYGYT

v_call: TRBV27
j_call: TRBJ2-7
cdr3_aa: ASSLTSSYEQY

v_call: TRBV7-8
j_call: TRBJ2-2
cdr3_aa: ASSFLVRQGRAGELF

v_call: TRBV30
j_call: TRBJ1-2
cdr3_aa: AWRTVTNYGYT

v_call: TRBV12-3/TRBV12-4
j_call: TRBJ2-1
cdr3_aa: ASSLAGGFSEQF

v_call: TRBV7-8
j_call: TRBJ2-2
cdr3_aa: ASSLGGGTGNTGELF

v_call: TRBV2
j_call: TRBJ1-6
cdr3_aa: ASTGQGVGSPLH

v_call: TRBV18
j_call: TRBJ1-5
cdr3_aa: ASSPPSGGGANQPQH

v_call: TRBV13
j_call: TRBJ1-1
cdr3_aa: ASSFRDRGPNTEAF

v_call: TRBV7-2
j_call: TRBJ1-2
cdr3_aa: ASSLGASQLFYGYT

v_call: TRBV7-9
j_call: TRBJ2-7
cdr3_aa: ASSRSLIAGANEQY

v_call: TRBV4-1
j_call: TRBJ2-5
cdr3_aa: ASSQVLLQETQY

v_call: TRBV7-2
j_call: TRBJ2-5
cdr3_aa: ASSPREGARETQY

v_call: TRBV27
j_call: TRBJ2-1
cdr3_aa: ASSLSWLAVEQF

v_call: TRBV6-2/TRBV6-3
j_call: TRBJ2-1
cdr3_aa: ASSSGGAPYNEQF

v_call: TRBV6-2/TRBV6-3
j_call: TRBJ2-5
cdr3_aa: ASSNKAGVSKETQY

v_call: TRBV7-2
j_call: TRBJ2-7
cdr3_aa: ASSFKSAHEQY

v_call: TRBV5-5
j_call: TRBJ1-5
cdr3_aa: ATSPLGAPNQPQH

v_call: TRBV29-1
j_call: TRBJ2-1
cdr3_aa: SVYYPGGYNEQF

v_call: TRBV6-6
j_call: TRBJ1-5
cdr3_aa: ASSPMTMENQPQH

v_call: TRBV7-9
j_call: TRBJ1-2
cdr3_aa: ASKKSGSYGYT